This record covers a single T cell receptor (beta chain). Its antigen is not identified. Time point: week 23, last vaccination. Doses comprised 300 ug of mutant IDH1 20-mer peptide each, plus topical imiquimod. This specimen belongs to a study of a mutant IDH1 vaccine in newly diagnosed glioma. Study-wide context: Patients underwent eight vaccinations, which took place in weeks 1, 3, 5, 7, 11, 15, 19 and 23.

TCRdb's table, derived via immunoSEQ multiplex PCR, lists solely in-frame clones and lacks some. Of 20,000 to 25,000 clones listed, almost 85% were seen once; the top ten hold over 10%. Germline-derived CDR1 and CDR2 are LNHNV and YYDKDF (reference sequence). The ends were cut back, 2 bases at V and 3 bases at J, with 10 bases in the middle. CDR3 size: 15 residues. This receptor was identified in a man in his thirties or forties with glioma. The specimen comprised PBMCs, sampled from a glioma patient whose treatment included an IDH1 peptide vaccine. The gene calls are TRBV15 and TRBJ1-4; D gene unclear. CDR3 in DNA: TGTGCCACCAGCAGACCCGTCACAGCTAATGAAAAACTGTTTTTT. Its protein is CATSRPVTANEKLFF.